This is a list of T cell receptor beta chains from one sample in a study of blood T cell repertoires in COVID-19. Generated by immunoSEQ multiplex PCR, the TCRdb table keeps only in-frame clones and is missing some. The data show around 290,000 clones, with 89% seen just once and 1.5% to 2% held by the top ten. Material: PBMCs or T cells enriched from blood (not recorded which). The receptors shown here come from a woman aged 40-49 years who had recovered from COVID-19. CDR3s include the opening cysteine and the closing phenylalanine or tryptophan. A D gene is named only where the DNA matches it firmly. The size entry is marked missing in some rows and otherwise reads once, few, many or a size class.

size | length | J | V | D | DNA | CDR3
NA | 16 | TRBJ2-5 | TRBV5-1 | NA | TGCGCCAGCACTCGTGGTAGGGGGGACTATCAAGAGACCCAGTACTTC | CASTRGRGDYQETQYF
NA | 14 | TRBJ2-5 | TRBV5-4 | TRBD1 | TGTGCCAGCAGCGGGGACAGGGTACGGGAGACCCAGTACTTC | CASSGDRVRETQYF
NA | 17 | TRBJ1-1 | TRBV4-2 | TRBD1 | TGTGCCAGCAGCCAAGATACGACAGGGGGCACCTACCAAATCAGTCACTTT | CASSQDTTGGTYQISHF
NA | 15 | TRBJ2-7 | TRBV19 | TRBD2 | TGTGCCAGTAGTCGATCAAGCGGGGGAACCTACGAGCAGTACTTC | CASSRSSGGTYEQYF
NA | 16 | TRBJ2-1 | TRBV19 | TRBD2 | TGTGCCAGTACCCCTAGGGGACGAGGACTAGACGGTGAGCAGTTCTTC | CASTPRGRGLDGEQFF
NA | 15 | TRBJ2-2 | TRBV14 | TRBD1 | TGTGCCAGCAGCCCCGGGACAGCTTACACCGGGGAGCTGTTTTTT | CASSPGTAYTGELFF
once | 14 | TRBJ2-1 | TRBV30 | TRBD1 | TGTGCCTGGAGTGTCGGCAGGGGGCGGGTTGAGCAGTTCTTC | CAWSVGRGRVEQFF
once | 14 | TRBJ1-2 | TRBV11-2 | NA | TGTGCCAGCAGCCCCCGGACGGGAGTTTATGGCTACACCTTC | CASSPRTGVYGYTF
NA | 17 | TRBJ2-6 | TRBV19 | TRBD1 | TGTGCCAGTTCCCAGGGACAGGGGAGCTCTGGGGCCAACGTCCTGACTTTC | CASSQGQGSSGANVLTF
NA | 13 | TRBJ1-1 | TRBV29-1 | NA | TGCAGCGCCGCCTGGGGGCTGGGAACTGAAGCTTTCTTT | CSAAWGLGTEAFF
once | 12 | TRBJ1-4 | TRBV30 | NA | TGTGCCTGGAGTGCGATAAGGAGACCCCTGTTTTTT | CAWSAIRRPLFF
once | 15 | TRBJ1-5 | TRBV2 | NA | TGTGCCAGCACCCCAGGTGGCAGGGGCAATCAGCCCCAGCATTTT | CASTPGGRGNQPQHF
NA | 15 | TRBJ1-2 | TRBV5-6 | TRBD1 | TGTGCCAGCAGCTATCTCGACAGGGTGGACTATGGCTACACCTTC | CASSYLDRVDYGYTF
NA | 14 | TRBJ2-7 | TRBV11-2 | NA | TGTGCCAGCAGCTTAGAGACAAACTCCTACGAGCAGTACTTC | CASSLETNSYEQYF
NA | 17 | TRBJ1-5 | TRBV18 | NA | TGTGCCAGCTCACCTTTAGGGCAGACGAGGGACAATCAGCCCCAGCATTTT | CASSPLGQTRDNQPQHF
once | 15 | TRBJ2-2 | TRBV5-4 | TRBD1 | TGTGCCAGCAGCCGGGGACAGACGAACACCGGGGAGCTGTTTTTT | CASSRGQTNTGELFF
NA | 16 | TRBJ1-2 | TRBV5-1 | TRBD1 | TGCGCCAGCAGCTGGGGCGTCAGGGGGCGAGGCTATGGCTACACCTTC | CASSWGVRGRGYGYTF
NA | 14 | TRBJ1-4 | TRBV18 | TRBD1 | TGTGCCAGCTCTGGGGACAGAGATAATGAAAAACTGTTTTTT | CASSGDRDNEKLFF
NA | 16 | TRBJ2-5 | TRBV14 | NA | TGTGCCAGCAGCCAGGGTTTGCTACAGTACCAAGAGACCCAGTACTTC | CASSQGLLQYQETQYF
few | 15 | TRBJ2-2 | TRBV19 | NA | TGTGCCAGTAGAAGTTTGAGGGCGAACACCGGGGAGCTGTTTTTT | CASRSLRANTGELFF
few | 13 | TRBJ1-2 | TRBV4-3 | NA | TGCGCCAGCAGCCAAGATGTTCAGGGGGGCTACACCTTC | CASSQDVQGGYTF
NA | 16 | TRBJ2-7 | TRBV27 | TRBD1 | TGTGCCAGCAGTTCCCTCCCGGGACAGGGATCCTACGAGCAGTACTTC | CASSSLPGQGSYEQYF
NA | 14 | TRBJ1-1 | TRBV6-5 | TRBD1 | TGTGCCAGCAGCGGAACAGGGGGCGAAACTGAAGCTTTCTTT | CASSGTGGETEAFF
NA | 16 | TRBJ1-2 | TRBV27 | NA | TGTGCCAGCAGACAAGGGGGTCAGCGACTATACTATGGCTACACCTTC | CASRQGGQRLYYGYTF
NA | 16 | TRBJ1-1 | TRBV11-2 | NA | TGTGCCAGCAGCCCCCCAGAGTTGGGGGGACGCACTGAAGCTTTCTTT | CASSPPELGGRTEAFF
NA | 15 | TRBJ2-1 | TRBV3-1/TRBV3-2 | TRBD2 | TGTGCCAGCAGCCGGCTAGCGGGGAGGGCCAATGAGCAGTTCTTC | CASSRLAGRANEQFF
NA | 13 | TRBJ1-2 | TRBV11-2 | NA | TGTGCCAGCAGCTCCGGGTCAACCGGCGGCTACACCTTC | CASSSGSTGGYTF
NA | 15 | TRBJ2-3 | TRBV18 | TRBD2 | TGTGCCAGCTCACTAGCGGGTCCTAGCACAGATACGCAGTATTTT | CASSLAGPSTDTQYF
NA | 16 | TRBJ2-5 | TRBV7-3 | NA | TGTGCCAGCAGCTTAACCGGGACAACCACCGGGGAGACCCAGTACTTC | CASSLTGTTTGETQYF
NA | 15 | TRBJ1-6 | TRBV7-9 | NA | TGTGCCAGCAGCTTATTTGAGGGGGATAATTCACCCCTCCACTTT | CASSLFEGDNSPLHF
NA | 14 | TRBJ2-7 | TRBV4-1 | TRBD1 | TGCGCCAGCAGCCAAGGACAGGGGTACTACGAGCAGTACTTC | CASSQGQGYYEQYF
NA | 16 | TRBJ2-1 | TRBV25-1 | TRBD2 | TGTGCCAGCAGTTCCCACAGCGGGGGAACCTACAATGAGCAGTTCTTC | CASSSHSGGTYNEQFF
NA | 15 | TRBJ1-3 | TRBV4-1 | TRBD1 | TGCGCCAGCAGCCTTGGGACAGGCTCTGGAAACACCATATATTTT | CASSLGTGSGNTIYF
NA | 16 | TRBJ2-7 | TRBV3-1/TRBV3-2 | TRBD1 | TGTGCCAGCAGCCAAGATCTAGGGACAGGACCGTACGAGCAGTACTTC | CASSQDLGTGPYEQYF
NA | 12 | TRBJ1-1 | TRBV29-1 | NA | TGCAGCGTCTCGTTGGGGGCAAATGAAGCTTTCTTT | CSVSLGANEAFF
NA | 15 | TRBJ1-4 | TRBV6-5 | TRBD1 | TGTGCCAGCAGTTATAACAGGGGGCTCAGTGAAAAACTGTTTTTT | CASSYNRGLSEKLFF
NA | 16 | TRBJ2-5 | TRBV13 | TRBD2 | TGTGCCAGCACCAGACCTGGCGGGGGGGCCGTAGAGACCCAGTACTTC | CASTRPGGGAVETQYF
NA | 15 | TRBJ2-5 | TRBV5-1 | TRBD1 | TGCGCCAGCAGCTATCCGACAGGGTCCGGCGAGACCCAGTACTTC | CASSYPTGSGETQYF
few | 15 | TRBJ2-5 | TRBV6-2/TRBV6-3 | TRBD2 | TGTGCCAGCAGTTACGGGACTAGCGAGACCGAACCGCAGTACTTC | CASSYGTSETEPQYF
NA | 14 | TRBJ2-3 | TRBV5-4 | TRBD2 | TGTGCCAGCAGCATCGGACTAGCTGATGATACGCAGTATTTT | CASSIGLADDTQYF
NA | 17 | TRBJ1-3 | TRBV5-1 | NA | TGCGCCAGCAGCTTGGGGACACTCCTATACTCTGGAAACACCATATATTTT | CASSLGTLLYSGNTIYF
once | 15 | TRBJ1-5 | TRBV7-2 | TRBD1 | TGTGCCAGCAGCAGAACAGGGGGACTCAATCAGCCCCAGCATTTT | CASSRTGGLNQPQHF
NA | 12 | TRBJ1-2 | TRBV5-1 | TRBD1 | TGCGCCAGCAAACGGGACAGGCCTCCAGGTACCTTC | CASKRDRPPGTF
NA | 14 | TRBJ2-3 | TRBV7-2 | NA | TGTGCCAGCAGCCCGGCTAGCGGAGGGGGAACGCAGTATTTT | CASSPASGGGTQYF